The clone carrying this T cell receptor beta chain was found a few times. V lost 0 bases, J lost 6 bases, and 6 bases stayed unmatched. This CDR3 comprises 15 residues. CDR1 MRHNA and CDR2 SNTAGT come from the germline V gene. The entry originates in a study of blood T cell repertoires in COVID-19. Overall study: Nucleic acid was either cDNA or gDNA, and it came from T cells, B-cell-depleted T cells, or PBMCs.

Assay used: immunoSEQ multiplex PCR; TCRdb lists only in-frame clones, some missing. The sample shows around 150,000 clones, around four fifths of them seen only once. This TCR derives from a woman aged 55-70 years who had recovered from COVID-19. The V and J genes are TRBV6-4 and TRBJ2-3; TRBD2 aligns across 7 bases. The sequencing input was PBMCs or T cells enriched from blood (not recorded which). CDR3: CASSDSQAGADTQYF. CDR3 DNA: TGTGCCAGCAGTGACTCCCAGGCGGGAGCGGATACGCAGTATTTT.